A selection of T cell receptor beta chains follows, all from one sample in a study of T cells after yellow fever vaccination. TCRdb re-derived calls from the 5' RACE reads in MiXCR, one entry per CDR3 protein. The sample holds approximately 160,000 distinct CDR3 sequences, about 6% seen once. Source: CD4+ T cells sorted from PBMCs, taken on the day of the first yellow fever vaccination. All receptors derive from a man between 18 and 29 years old who received the YFV17D yellow fever vaccine. Both conserved end residues are part of each CDR3. Each record gives: clone size, D gene, V gene, J gene, CDR3 protein, CDR3 DNA. A D gene is named only where the DNA matches it firmly. Clone sizes are given selectively: once, few, many, or a class where the clone is expanded.

>many|TRBD2|TRBV6-1|TRBJ2-2
CASSVGLAGFTGELFF
TGTGCCAGCAGCGTAGGACTAGCGGGGTTTACCGGGGAGCTGTTTTTT
>many|NA|TRBV12-3/TRBV12-4|TRBJ1-1
CASILTVNTEAFF
TGTGCCAGCATTCTTACAGTGAACACTGAAGCTTTCTTT
>few|NA|TRBV13|TRBJ1-6
CASGAEGRNSPLHF
TGTGCCTCCGGGGCGGAGGGCCGGAATTCACCCCTCCACTTT
>NA|NA|TRBV18|TRBJ2-3
CASSLGSPSTDTQYF
TGTGCCAGCTCCCTCGGGTCTCCTAGCACAGATACGCAGTATTTT
>NA|NA|TRBV20-1|TRBJ1-6
CSARDAGDSYNSPLHF
TGCAGTGCTAGAGATGCGGGGGATTCTTATAATTCACCCCTCCACTTT
>few|NA|TRBV7-2|TRBJ2-3
CASSLSRGSTDTQYF
TGTGCCAGCAGCTTATCGAGGGGCAGCACAGATACGCAGTATTTT
>NA|TRBD1|TRBV6-5|TRBJ1-1
CASSYMTGTYTEAFF
TGTGCCAGCAGTTACATGACAGGGACCTACACTGAAGCTTTCTTT
>many|NA|TRBV29-1|TRBJ1-4
CSAGQGEKLFF
TGCAGCGCTGGGCAGGGAGAAAAACTGTTTTTT
>many|NA|TRBV3-1|TRBJ1-5
CASSPPGWATYSNQPQHF
TGTGCCAGCAGCCCCCCCGGCTGGGCAACCTATAGCAATCAGCCCCAGCATTTT
>few|TRBD1|TRBV6-5|TRBJ1-2
CASSYPGQGGYGYTF
TGTGCCAGCAGTTACCCCGGGCAGGGGGGTTATGGCTACACCTTC
>few|TRBD1|TRBV2|TRBJ1-6
CASSGQGAVHNSPLHF
TGTGCCAGCAGTGGACAGGGGGCGGTTCATAATTCACCCCTCCACTTT
>NA|NA|TRBV5-1|TRBJ2-6
CASSFEGANVLTF
TGCGCCAGCAGCTTCGAGGGGGCCAACGTCCTGACTTTC
>NA|NA|TRBV21-1|TRBJ2-1
CASSKVAGGLEQFF
TGTGCCAGCAGCAAAGTGGCGGGGGGGCTTGAGCAGTTCTTC
>many|NA|TRBV5-1|TRBJ2-3
CASSFSGADTQYF
TGCGCCAGCAGCTTCTCAGGAGCAGATACGCAGTATTTT
>few|NA|TRBV4-1|TRBJ2-5
CASSQGEGEGQETQYF
TGCGCCAGCAGCCAAGGAGAGGGAGAGGGACAAGAGACCCAGTACTTC
>many|TRBD2|TRBV5-1|TRBJ2-1
CASSPKAGTSSYNEQFF
TGCGCCAGCAGCCCCAAAGCGGGGACCAGCTCCTACAATGAGCAGTTCTTC
>few|NA|TRBV20-1|TRBJ1-6
CSAPRLKDLFPLHF
TGCAGTGCTCCTCGGTTAAAGGACCTCTTCCCCCTCCACTTT
>many|NA|TRBV7-2|TRBJ2-2
CASSPPGVGELFF
TGTGCCAGCAGCCCCCCGGGGGTCGGGGAGCTGTTTTTT
>NA|TRBD2|TRBV30|TRBJ2-3
CAWSSLRTSGVPDTQYF
TGTGCCTGGAGTTCCCTCCGGACTAGCGGGGTCCCGGATACGCAGTATTTT
>NA|NA|TRBV3-1|TRBJ2-6
CASSHKSSGANVLTF
TGTGCCAGCAGCCACAAGAGCTCTGGGGCCAACGTCCTGACTTTC
>few|NA|TRBV4-3|TRBJ1-3
CASSQGHGGRSGNTIYF
TGCGCCAGCAGCCAAGGACACGGGGGACGGTCTGGAAACACCATATATTTT
>few|NA|TRBV15|TRBJ1-1
CATSRDLRAEAFF
TGTGCCACCAGCAGAGATTTAAGGGCGGAAGCTTTCTTT
>few|NA|TRBV20-1|TRBJ1-5
CSARDLAAQPQHF
TGCAGTGCTAGAGATCTGGCTGCTCAGCCCCAGCATTTT
>NA|NA|TRBV5-1|TRBJ1-3
CASSLPSSGNTIYF
TGCGCCAGCAGCTTGCCAAGCTCTGGAAACACCATATATTTT
>NA|TRBD1|TRBV12-3/TRBV12-4|TRBJ1-6
CASSLVTQGALHF
TGTGCCAGCAGTTTAGTCACCCAGGGGGCCCTCCACTTT
>many|NA|TRBV14|TRBJ2-2
CAWRGATRELFF
TGTGCCTGGCGAGGGGCGACGCGGGAGCTGTTTTTT
>NA|NA|TRBV19|TRBJ1-1
CASSIDRRTGAFF
TGTGCCAGTAGTATAGACAGGAGGACCGGCGCTTTCTTT
>few|NA|TRBV5-1|TRBJ2-7
CASSLIGADEQYF
TGCGCCAGCAGTTTAATAGGGGCGGACGAGCAGTACTTC
>few|NA|TRBV6-5|TRBJ1-2
CASSRSNYGYTF
TGTGCCAGCAGTCGGTCTAACTATGGCTACACCTTC
>many|NA|TRBV5-1|TRBJ2-5
CASSQDSVPETQYF
TGCGCCAGCAGCCAAGACAGCGTACCCGAGACCCAGTACTTC
>NA|NA|TRBV5-6|TRBJ1-4
CASSLTPTYEKLFF
TGTGCCAGCAGCTTGACACCAACTTATGAAAAACTGTTTTTT
>many|NA|TRBV12-3/TRBV12-4|TRBJ2-3
CASGLGRGDTQYF
TGTGCCAGCGGCCTCGGGCGGGGAGATACGCAGTATTTT
>many|NA|TRBV5-1|TRBJ2-1
CASSLEIPYNEQFF
TGCGCCAGCAGCCTTGAGATACCTTACAATGAGCAGTTCTTC
>NA|NA|TRBV12-3/TRBV12-4|TRBJ2-2
CASSLSGTSRGGTGELFF
TGTGCCAGCAGTTTGTCTGGAACTAGCCGGGGTGGAACCGGGGAGCTGTTTTTT
>NA|TRBD2|TRBV20-1|TRBJ2-3
CSACLAGEVDTQYF
TGCAGTGCATGCTTAGCGGGGGAGGTAGATACGCAGTATTTT
>many|NA|TRBV7-2|TRBJ2-3
CASSLALPDTQYF
TGTGCCAGCAGCTTAGCGTTACCAGATACGCAGTATTTT
>NA|NA|TRBV3-1|TRBJ2-3
CASSPSQGLTDTQYF
TGTGCCAGCAGCCCTAGTCAGGGGCTAACAGATACGCAGTATTTT
>few|NA|TRBV29-1|TRBJ2-1
CSVSSPYNEQFF
TGCAGCGTTTCGAGCCCGTACAATGAGCAGTTCTTC
>few|NA|TRBV5-1|TRBJ1-1
CASSSAPMNTEAFF
TGCGCCAGCAGCTCGGCCCCAATGAACACTGAAGCTTTCTTT
>few|TRBD2|TRBV7-9|TRBJ2-5
CASSRGLAGGETQYF
TGTGCCAGCAGCCGAGGACTAGCGGGCGGGGAGACCCAGTACTTC
>NA|NA|TRBV11-3|TRBJ2-2
CASGGTNTGELFF
TGTGCCAGCGGAGGTACGAACACCGGGGAGCTGTTTTTT
>NA|NA|TRBV18|TRBJ1-2
CASSPDEAYGYTF
TGTGCCAGCTCACCGGACGAAGCCTATGGCTACACCTTC
>many|TRBD2|TRBV4-2|TRBJ2-1
CASSRTSGGDEQFF
TGTGCCAGCAGCCGGACTAGCGGGGGGGATGAGCAGTTCTTC
>many|NA|TRBV12-3/TRBV12-4|TRBJ2-1
CASSLGGPSYNEQFF
TGTGCCAGCAGTTTGGGGGGGCCCTCCTACAATGAGCAGTTCTTC
>many|NA|TRBV20-1|TRBJ2-1
CSAKSGSYNEQFF
TGCAGTGCTAAGTCGGGTTCCTACAATGAGCAGTTCTTC
>many|NA|TRBV6-2/TRBV6-3|TRBJ2-7
CASRSGNSYEQYF
TGTGCCAGCCGCTCAGGGAACTCCTACGAGCAGTACTTC
>NA|TRBD1|TRBV9|TRBJ2-2
CASNGDRVTGELFF
TGTGCCAGTAATGGCGACAGGGTCACCGGGGAGCTGTTTTTT
>many|TRBD1|TRBV10-3|TRBJ1-6
CAISLDRGGSPLHF
TGTGCCATCAGTCTGGACAGGGGCGGTTCACCCCTCCACTTT
>NA|NA|TRBV4-1|TRBJ1-1
CASSQRGAFKTEAFF
TGCGCCAGCAGCCAAAGGGGGGCTTTTAAAACTGAAGCTTTCTTT
>many|TRBD2|TRBV29-1|TRBJ2-1
CSVPYLAGGRSGQFF
TGCAGCGTTCCCTACCTAGCGGGGGGGCGGTCGGGGCAGTTCTTC
>many|TRBD1|TRBV5-1|TRBJ1-1
CASSRGQGEEAFF
TGCGCCAGCAGCCGGGGACAGGGGGAAGAAGCTTTCTTT
>many|NA|TRBV6-5|TRBJ2-2
CASSSPPQSGELFF
TGTGCCAGCAGTTCTCCGCCCCAGTCCGGGGAGCTGTTTTTT
>NA|TRBD1|TRBV5-1|TRBJ2-6
CASSPPGTGGSGANVLTF
TGCGCCAGCAGCCCTCCCGGGACAGGGGGCTCTGGGGCCAACGTCCTGACTTTC
>few|NA|TRBV4-1|TRBJ1-1
CASSQLTGNTEAFF
TGCGCCAGCAGCCAATTGACAGGGAACACTGAAGCTTTCTTT
>few|NA|TRBV3-1|TRBJ2-5
CASSHSEAQETQYF
TGTGCCAGCAGCCACTCCGAAGCCCAAGAGACCCAGTACTTC
>many|TRBD2|TRBV6-2/TRBV6-3|TRBJ2-3
CASTLAGGDTQYF
TGTGCCAGCACACTAGCGGGGGGAGATACGCAGTATTTT
>many|NA|TRBV5-1|TRBJ2-4
CASSLLPGDYQNIQYF
TGCGCCAGCAGCTTGCTTCCAGGGGACTATCAAAACATTCAGTACTTC
>NA|TRBD1|TRBV14|TRBJ2-2
CASSQALNRGRHRDTGELFF
TGTGCCAGCAGCCAAGCTCTTAACAGGGGCCGCCACCGGGACACCGGGGAGCTGTTTTTT
>many|NA|TRBV5-1|TRBJ1-1
CASSLVVNTEAFF
TGTGCCAGCAGCCTAGTAGTGAACACTGAAGCTTTCTTT
>NA|NA|TRBV5-5|TRBJ1-5
CASSLESGSYQPQHF
TGTGCCAGCAGCTTAGAGTCAGGTTCCTATCAGCCCCAGCATTTT